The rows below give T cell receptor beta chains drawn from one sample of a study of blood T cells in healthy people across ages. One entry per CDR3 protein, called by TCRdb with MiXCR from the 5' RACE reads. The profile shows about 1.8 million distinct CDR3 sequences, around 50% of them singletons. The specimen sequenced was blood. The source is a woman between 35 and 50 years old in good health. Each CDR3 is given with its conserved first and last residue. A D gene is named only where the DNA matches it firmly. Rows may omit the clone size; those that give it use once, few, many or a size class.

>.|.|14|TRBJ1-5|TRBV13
CASSSGPSNQPQHF
TGTGCCAGCAGCTCGGGACCGAGTAATCAGCCCCAGCATTTT
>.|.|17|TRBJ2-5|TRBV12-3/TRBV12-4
CASTLGLSIRAQETQYF
TGTGCCAGCACCCTCGGTTTAAGTATTCGGGCCCAAGAGACCCAGTACTTC
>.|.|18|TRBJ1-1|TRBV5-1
CASSQRVTAMGMNTEAFF
TGCGCCAGCAGCCAACGGGTGACCGCTATGGGAATGAACACTGAAGCTTTCTTT
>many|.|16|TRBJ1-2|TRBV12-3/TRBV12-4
CASSSGTPGANYGYTF
TGTGCCAGCAGTTCCGGGACACCTGGAGCTAACTATGGCTACACCTTC
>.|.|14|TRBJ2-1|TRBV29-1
CSVVKSSSYNEQFF
TGCAGCGTTGTGAAGAGTAGCTCCTACAATGAGCAGTTCTTC
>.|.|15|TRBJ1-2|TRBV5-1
CASSPWTEVNYGYTF
TGCGCCAGCAGCCCCTGGACAGAAGTTAACTATGGCTACACCTTC
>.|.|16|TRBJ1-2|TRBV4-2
CASSQERLDSIYGYTF
TGTGCCAGCAGCCAAGAAAGGCTAGACAGCATCTATGGCTACACCTTC
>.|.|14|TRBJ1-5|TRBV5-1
CASSRTARNQPRHF
TGCGCCAGCAGCCGGACAGCGCGTAATCAGCCCCGGCATTTT
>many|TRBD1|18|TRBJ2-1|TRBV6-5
CASSYSGQGASSYNEQFF
TGTGCCAGCAGTTACTCGGGACAGGGGGCAAGCTCCTACAATGAGCAGTTCTTC
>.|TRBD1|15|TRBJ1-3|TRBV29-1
CSVGQDERSGNTIYF
TGCAGCGTCGGACAGGACGAGAGAAGTGGAAACACCATATATTTT
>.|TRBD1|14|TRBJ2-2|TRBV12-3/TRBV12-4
CASRQGADTGELFF
TGTGCCAGCAGACAGGGGGCCGACACCGGGGAGCTGTTTTTT
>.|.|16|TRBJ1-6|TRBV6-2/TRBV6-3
CASSRQFSSYNSPLHF
TGTGCCAGCAGTCGACAGTTCAGCTCCTATAATTCACCCCTCCACTTT
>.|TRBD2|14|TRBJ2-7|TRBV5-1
CASSLESGGYEQYF
TGCGCCAGCAGCTTGGAAAGCGGGGGCTACGAGCAGTACTTC
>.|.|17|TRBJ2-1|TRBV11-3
CASSLSSGGSGGNEQFF
TGTGCCAGCAGCTTAAGTTCAGGGGGGTCAGGCGGAAATGAGCAGTTCTTC
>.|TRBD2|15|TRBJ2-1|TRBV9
CASSAGLAGDNEQFF
TGTGCCAGCAGCGCCGGACTAGCGGGCGACAATGAGCAGTTCTTC
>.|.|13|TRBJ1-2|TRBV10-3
CAISPKDNYGYTF
TGTGCCATCAGTCCCAAGGATAACTATGGCTACACCTTC
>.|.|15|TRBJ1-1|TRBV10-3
CAMRSGGTVNTEAFF
TGTGCCATGCGAAGTGGGGGGACCGTGAACACTGAAGCTTTCTTT
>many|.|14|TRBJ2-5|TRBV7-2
CASSLAGAQETQYF
TGTGCCAGCAGCTTAGCGGGGGCCCAAGAGACCCAGTACTTC
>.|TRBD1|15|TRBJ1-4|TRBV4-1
CASSQTDRSNEKLFF
TGCGCCAGCAGCCAAACGGACAGGTCGAATGAAAAACTGTTTTTT
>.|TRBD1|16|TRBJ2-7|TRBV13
CASSSVLGQGGREQYF
TGTGCCAGCAGCTCTGTCCTCGGACAGGGGGGACGCGAGCAGTACTTC
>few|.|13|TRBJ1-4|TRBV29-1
CSVADRFNEKLFF
TGCAGCGTTGCTGACAGGTTTAATGAAAAACTGTTTTTT
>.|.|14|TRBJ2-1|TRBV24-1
CATSDAPGYNEQFF
TGTGCCACCAGTGACGCGCCGGGCTACAATGAGCAGTTCTTC
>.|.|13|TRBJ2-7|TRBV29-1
CSVEWSNSYEQYF
TGCAGCGTTGAATGGTCCAACTCCTACGAGCAGTACTTC
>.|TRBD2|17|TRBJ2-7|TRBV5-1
CVSSLESGLAGSYEQYF
TGCGTCAGCAGCTTGGAAAGCGGCCTAGCGGGTTCCTACGAGCAGTACTTC
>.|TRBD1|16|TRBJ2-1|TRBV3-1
CASSQGFGQGYNEQFF
TGTGCCAGCAGCCAAGGGTTCGGACAGGGGTACAATGAGCAGTTCTTC
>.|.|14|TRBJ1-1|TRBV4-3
CASSQDRQSTEAFF
TGCGCCAGCAGCCAAGACAGACAGTCCACTGAAGCTTTCTTT
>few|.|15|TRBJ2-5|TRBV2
CASRTVGWEKETQYF
TGTGCCAGCAGAACGGTGGGGTGGGAAAAAGAGACCCAGTACTTC
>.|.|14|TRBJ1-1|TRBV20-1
CSARRGNGNTEAFF
TGCAGTGCTAGACGGGGGAATGGGAACACTGAAGCTTTCTTT
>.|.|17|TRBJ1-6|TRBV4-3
CASSQERGSSYNSPLHF
TGCGCCAGCAGCCAAGAACGGGGGAGCTCCTATAATTCACCCCTCCACTTT
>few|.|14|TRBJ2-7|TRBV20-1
CSALKAGTLYEQYF
TGCAGTGCTCTCAAGGCCGGGACACTCTACGAGCAGTACTTC
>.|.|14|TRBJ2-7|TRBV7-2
CASSLVTTGREQYF
TGTGCCAGCAGCTTAGTAACGACGGGGCGCGAGCAGTACTTC
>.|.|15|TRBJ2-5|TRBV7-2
CASSLAGNVQETQYF
TGTGCCAGCAGCTTAGCAGGGAATGTGCAAGAGACCCAGTACTTC
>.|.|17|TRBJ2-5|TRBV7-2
CASSLSGRPTFQETQYF
TGTGCCAGCAGCTTAAGTGGGCGGCCTACGTTCCAAGAGACCCAGTACTTC
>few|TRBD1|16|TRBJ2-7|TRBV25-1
CASSEGGTGGFFEQYF
TGTGCCAGCAGTGAAGGCGGGACAGGGGGCTTCTTCGAGCAGTACTTC
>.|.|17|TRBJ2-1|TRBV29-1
CSVENVGPGLPYNEQFF
TGCAGCGTTGAAAATGTGGGGCCGGGATTACCCTACAATGAGCAGTTCTTC
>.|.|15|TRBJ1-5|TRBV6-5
CASSYSGGPGQPQHF
TGTGCCAGCAGTTACTCTGGGGGGCCAGGTCAGCCCCAGCATTTT
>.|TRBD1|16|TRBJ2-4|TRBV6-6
CASSYPMGQGATQQYF
TGTGCCAGCAGTTACCCCATGGGACAGGGGGCAACGCAGCAGTACTTC
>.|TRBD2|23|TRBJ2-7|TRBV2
CASSPDTKGLAGGQFSEYNEQYF
TGTGCCAGCAGTCCGGATACCAAGGGACTAGCGGGGGGGCAATTTTCGGAATACAATGAGCAGTACTTC
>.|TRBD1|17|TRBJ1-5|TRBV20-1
CSAAGTANLYSNQPQHF
TGCAGTGCTGCCGGGACAGCTAATCTGTATAGCAATCAGCCCCAGCATTTT